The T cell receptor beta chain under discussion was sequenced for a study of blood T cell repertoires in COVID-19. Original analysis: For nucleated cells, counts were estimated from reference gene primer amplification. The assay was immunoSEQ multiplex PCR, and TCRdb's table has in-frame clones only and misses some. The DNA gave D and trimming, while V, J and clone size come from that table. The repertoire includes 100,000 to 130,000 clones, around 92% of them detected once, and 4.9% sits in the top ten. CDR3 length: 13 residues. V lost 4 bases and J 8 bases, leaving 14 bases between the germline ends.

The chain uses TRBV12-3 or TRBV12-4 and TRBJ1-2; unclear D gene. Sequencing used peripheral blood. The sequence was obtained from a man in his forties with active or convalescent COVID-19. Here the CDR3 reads CASSYRDGLGYTF. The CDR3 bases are TGTGCCAGCAGTTACCGTGACGGACTCGGCTACACCTTC.